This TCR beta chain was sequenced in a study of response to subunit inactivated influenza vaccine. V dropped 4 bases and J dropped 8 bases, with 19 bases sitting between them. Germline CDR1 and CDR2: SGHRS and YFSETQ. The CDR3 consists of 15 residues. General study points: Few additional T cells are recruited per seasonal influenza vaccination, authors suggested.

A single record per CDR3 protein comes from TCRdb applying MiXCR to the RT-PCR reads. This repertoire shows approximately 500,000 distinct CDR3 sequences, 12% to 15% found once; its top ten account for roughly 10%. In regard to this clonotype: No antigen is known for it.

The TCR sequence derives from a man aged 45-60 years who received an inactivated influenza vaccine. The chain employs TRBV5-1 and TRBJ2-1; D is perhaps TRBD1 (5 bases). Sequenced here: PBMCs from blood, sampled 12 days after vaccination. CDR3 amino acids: CASSPQDRVPHEQFF. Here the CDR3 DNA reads TGCGCCAGCAGCCCACAGGATCGCGTCCCCCATGAGCAGTTCTTC.